This TCR beta chain was identified in a study of blood T cells in healthy people across ages. This clonotype was found many times. The antigen remains unidentified. Each donor gave 9 to 10 milliliters of peripheral blood. V shed 3 bases and J 4 bases; nucleotides not matched to a gene: 7. This CDR3 has 15 residues. Germline lookup yields CDR1 SEHNR and CDR2 FQNEAQ (reference sequence). The use of a sample-barcoded 5' primer and a J-beta primer mix characterized a second PCR of about 7 to 12 cycles. TCRdb reprocessed the 5' RACE reads with MiXCR, giving one entry per CDR3 protein. The sample lists more than 800,000 distinct CDR3 sequences, about 30% occurring once. Points from the study as a whole: A roughly linear age-dependent decrease characterized TCR beta diversity per million T cells. Possibly, changes in expanded clonotypes were confounded because donor CMV status was unknown.

This clonotype was sampled from a woman of 80 years or more in good health. The chain is built from TRBV7-9 and TRBJ2-3; 7 positions match TRBD2. Sample: blood. The CDR3 here is CASSLRQGGSDTQYF. The CDR3 nucleotides read TGTGCCAGCAGCTTGAGGCAGGGAGGGTCAGATACGCAGTATTTT.